The T cell receptor beta chain under discussion was sequenced for a study of blood T cells in healthy people across ages. Each sample provided at least 5.5 micrograms of extracted total RNA. A sample-barcoded 5' primer and a J-beta primer mix were used in a second PCR of roughly 6 to 11 cycles. TCRdb ran MiXCR on the 5' RACE reads and lists one entry per CDR3 protein. The sample carries about 830,000 distinct CDR3 sequences, around 62% recorded once. The CDR3 is 14 residues long. The V end was cut by 5 bases, the J end by 5 bases, with 13 bases between. In the case of this clonotype: The antigen is undetermined.

Notes on the study in general: A strong correlation between TCR beta diversity and naive T cell percentage was seen. Unsorted PBMC input precluded a conclusive naive versus antigen-experienced comparison. Unknown CMV status may confound age-related changes in expanded clones.

The sample comprised blood. The chain links TRBV12-3 or TRBV12-4 to TRBJ2-1; no definite D call. The receptor's source is a man aged 30-40 years in good health. The CDR3 here is CASSKQSIDNEQFF. CDR3 coding DNA: TGTGCCAGCAGTAAACAGAGCATCGACAATGAGCAGTTCTTC.